The rows below give T cell receptor beta chains drawn from one sample of a study of blood T cell repertoires in COVID-19. TCRdb's copy holds only in-frame clones and misses some; the assay was immunoSEQ multiplex PCR. The table shows 120,000 or so clones, with over 75% occurring only once. Source material: peripheral blood. All receptors derive from a man aged 25 to 45 with COVID-19, enrolled during active disease. Both conserved end residues are part of each CDR3. Each record gives: clone size, D gene, J gene, V gene, CDR3 protein, CDR3 DNA. D genes are given only for firm matches. Only part of the rows carry a size: once, few, many, or a class if the clone is expanded.

clone_size: -
d_call: -
j_call: TRBJ1-2
v_call: TRBV18
cdr3_aa: CASSPLVARSETGGYTF
cdr3_nt: TGTGCCAGCTCACCACTGGTTGCAAGAAGCGAGACAGGTGGCTACACCTTC

clone_size: -
d_call: -
j_call: TRBJ2-3
v_call: TRBV7-9
cdr3_aa: CASSLDIGGTDTQYF
cdr3_nt: TGTGCCAGCAGCTTAGATATAGGGGGCACAGATACGCAGTATTTT

clone_size: -
d_call: -
j_call: TRBJ2-1
v_call: TRBV10-3
cdr3_aa: CAISEARDYNEQFF
cdr3_nt: TGTGCCATCAGTGAAGCGAGGGACTACAATGAGCAGTTCTTC

clone_size: -
d_call: -
j_call: TRBJ1-1
v_call: TRBV3-1/TRBV3-2
cdr3_aa: CASSQDPRAPEAFF
cdr3_nt: TGTGCCAGCAGTCAAGACCCCAGGGCTCCTGAAGCTTTCTTT

clone_size: -
d_call: -
j_call: TRBJ1-5
v_call: TRBV19
cdr3_aa: CASSIGPRYSNQPQHF
cdr3_nt: TGTGCCAGTAGTATTGGCCCCAGGTATAGCAATCAGCCCCAGCATTTT

clone_size: many
d_call: -
j_call: TRBJ1-2
v_call: TRBV20-1
cdr3_aa: CSGDQGIGYTF
cdr3_nt: TGCAGTGGAGATCAGGGGATTGGCTACACCTTC

clone_size: -
d_call: TRBD1
j_call: TRBJ2-6
v_call: TRBV28
cdr3_aa: CASGLAGGFGANVLTF
cdr3_nt: TGTGCCAGCGGTTTGGCAGGGGGCTTTGGGGCCAACGTCCTGACTTTC

clone_size: -
d_call: -
j_call: TRBJ2-2
v_call: TRBV6-5
cdr3_aa: CASRRGGNTGELFF
cdr3_nt: TGTGCCAGCAGGAGGGGGGGAAACACCGGGGAGCTGTTTTTT

clone_size: -
d_call: -
j_call: TRBJ2-5
v_call: TRBV13
cdr3_aa: CASSSSEETQYF
cdr3_nt: TGTGCCAGCAGCTCGAGTGAGGAGACCCAGTACTTC

clone_size: once
d_call: -
j_call: TRBJ1-2
v_call: TRBV28
cdr3_aa: CASLTNSYNRDTYGYTF
cdr3_nt: TGTGCCAGTCTCACCAACTCATACAACCGGGACACCTATGGCTACACCTTC

clone_size: -
d_call: -
j_call: TRBJ2-7
v_call: TRBV12-5
cdr3_aa: CASGLAGAGYEQYF
cdr3_nt: TGTGCTAGTGGTTTGGCAGGGGCAGGCTACGAGCAGTACTTC

clone_size: -
d_call: TRBD2
j_call: TRBJ2-5
v_call: TRBV2
cdr3_aa: CASSDPTPAGGQETQYF
cdr3_nt: TGTGCCAGCAGTGACCCTACACCAGCGGGGGGACAAGAGACCCAGTACTTC

clone_size: -
d_call: TRBD2
j_call: TRBJ2-1
v_call: TRBV29-1
cdr3_aa: CSVDGLAGVANEQFF
cdr3_nt: TGCAGCGTTGATGGGTTAGCGGGAGTTGCGAATGAGCAGTTCTTC

clone_size: -
d_call: TRBD2
j_call: TRBJ2-7
v_call: TRBV2
cdr3_aa: CASRGALAGDDEQYF
cdr3_nt: TGTGCCAGCAGGGGAGCACTAGCGGGAGATGACGAGCAGTACTTC

clone_size: -
d_call: TRBD1
j_call: TRBJ2-3
v_call: TRBV4-3
cdr3_aa: CASSQVRTGGVDTQYF
cdr3_nt: TGCGCCAGCAGCCAAGTTAGGACAGGGGGCGTGGATACGCAGTATTTT

clone_size: -
d_call: -
j_call: TRBJ1-1
v_call: TRBV6-6
cdr3_aa: CASSQYAQGTTEAFF
cdr3_nt: TGTGCCAGCAGCCAGTACGCACAGGGTACCACTGAAGCTTTCTTT

clone_size: -
d_call: -
j_call: TRBJ1-5
v_call: TRBV28
cdr3_aa: CASSFGGSNQPQHF
cdr3_nt: TGTGCCAGCAGTTTCGGGGGAAGCAATCAGCCCCAGCATTTT

clone_size: -
d_call: TRBD1
j_call: TRBJ1-5
v_call: TRBV5-1
cdr3_aa: CASRATGNSNQPQHF
cdr3_nt: TGCGCCAGCAGGGCGACAGGGAATAGCAATCAGCCCCAGCATTTT

clone_size: -
d_call: TRBD1
j_call: TRBJ1-1
v_call: TRBV5-5
cdr3_aa: CASSWMTGATPNTEAFF
cdr3_nt: TGTGCCAGCAGTTGGATGACAGGGGCCACCCCGAACACTGAAGCTTTCTTT

clone_size: once
d_call: -
j_call: TRBJ1-1
v_call: TRBV27
cdr3_aa: CASSFDLGTEAFF
cdr3_nt: TGTGCCAGCAGTTTCGACCTCGGGACTGAAGCTTTCTTT

clone_size: few
d_call: -
j_call: TRBJ2-1
v_call: TRBV18
cdr3_aa: CASSPLVGGGPGGEQFF
cdr3_nt: TGTGCCAGCTCACCACTCGTAGGCGGGGGCCCGGGAGGTGAGCAGTTCTTC

clone_size: -
d_call: -
j_call: TRBJ1-6
v_call: TRBV7-2
cdr3_aa: CASSPNRDSPLHF
cdr3_nt: TGTGCCAGCAGCCCCAACAGAGATTCACCCCTCCACTTT

clone_size: -
d_call: TRBD1
j_call: TRBJ1-2
v_call: TRBV27
cdr3_aa: CASSLLGRTGRNYGYTF
cdr3_nt: TGTGCCAGCAGTTTATTGGGTCGGACAGGGAGGAACTATGGCTACACCTTC

clone_size: -
d_call: -
j_call: TRBJ2-7
v_call: TRBV14
cdr3_aa: CASSQDRGSAYEQYF
cdr3_nt: TGTGCCAGCAGCCAAGATAGAGGCAGTGCCTACGAGCAGTACTTC

clone_size: -
d_call: -
j_call: TRBJ1-1
v_call: TRBV27
cdr3_aa: CASATYSGGAFF
cdr3_nt: TGTGCCAGCGCTACTTATAGTGGAGGAGCTTTCTTT

clone_size: -
d_call: TRBD2
j_call: TRBJ2-3
v_call: TRBV11-2
cdr3_aa: CASSLLSGSTDTQYF
cdr3_nt: TGTGCCAGCAGTCTACTTAGCGGGAGCACAGATACGCAGTATTTT

clone_size: -
d_call: TRBD1
j_call: TRBJ1-1
v_call: TRBV4-1
cdr3_aa: CASSLTGQSITEAFF
cdr3_nt: TGCGCCAGCAGCCTCACGGGACAGAGTATCACTGAAGCTTTCTTT

clone_size: few
d_call: TRBD2
j_call: TRBJ2-7
v_call: TRBV2
cdr3_aa: CASRAKGLAEDNYEQYF
cdr3_nt: TGTGCCAGCAGAGCTAAGGGACTAGCCGAAGACAACTACGAGCAGTACTTC

clone_size: -
d_call: TRBD1
j_call: TRBJ2-1
v_call: TRBV5-1
cdr3_aa: CASRMTGGNEQFF
cdr3_nt: TGCGCCAGCAGGATGACAGGGGGCAATGAGCAGTTCTTC

clone_size: -
d_call: -
j_call: TRBJ1-4
v_call: TRBV27
cdr3_aa: CASSLSAGSFEGKLFF
cdr3_nt: TGTGCCAGCAGTTTATCCGCCGGGTCTTTTGAGGGAAAACTGTTTTTT

clone_size: few
d_call: -
j_call: TRBJ2-3
v_call: TRBV6-1
cdr3_aa: CASSEITGNTDTQYF
cdr3_nt: TGTGCCAGCAGTGAGATTACAGGCAACACAGATACGCAGTATTTT

clone_size: -
d_call: TRBD2
j_call: TRBJ2-2
v_call: TRBV10-1
cdr3_aa: CASSQAGGPQDGELFF
cdr3_nt: TGCGCCAGCAGTCAAGCGGGAGGGCCTCAGGACGGGGAGCTGTTTTTT

clone_size: -
d_call: -
j_call: TRBJ2-5
v_call: TRBV9
cdr3_aa: CASSVANGGPETQYF
cdr3_nt: TGTGCCAGCAGCGTAGCCAACGGGGGGCCCGAGACCCAGTACTTC

clone_size: -
d_call: TRBD1
j_call: TRBJ1-2
v_call: TRBV12-3/TRBV12-4
cdr3_aa: CASSSGQNLDTF
cdr3_nt: TGTGCCAGCAGTTCGGGACAGAACCTCGACACCTTC